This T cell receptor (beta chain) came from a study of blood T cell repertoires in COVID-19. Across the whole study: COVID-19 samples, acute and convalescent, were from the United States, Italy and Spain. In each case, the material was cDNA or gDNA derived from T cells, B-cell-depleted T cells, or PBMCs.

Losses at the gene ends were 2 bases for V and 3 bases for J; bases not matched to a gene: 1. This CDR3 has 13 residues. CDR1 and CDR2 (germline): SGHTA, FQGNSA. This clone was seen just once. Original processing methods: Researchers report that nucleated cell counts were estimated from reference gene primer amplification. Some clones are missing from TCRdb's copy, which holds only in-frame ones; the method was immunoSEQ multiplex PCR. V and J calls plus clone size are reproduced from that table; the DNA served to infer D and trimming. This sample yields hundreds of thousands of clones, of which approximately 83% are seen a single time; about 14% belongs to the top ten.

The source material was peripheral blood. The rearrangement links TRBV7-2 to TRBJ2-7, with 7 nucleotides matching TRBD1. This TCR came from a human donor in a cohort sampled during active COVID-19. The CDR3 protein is CASSLYRGYEQYF. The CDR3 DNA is TGTGCCAGCAGCTTATACAGGGGCTACGAGCAGTACTTC.